This paragraph covers one T cell receptor beta chain sequence. The record originates from a study of human T cells and chemical hapten exposure. The time point was: pre-sensitization, week 0. Treatment noted: therapeutic diphenylcyclopropenone sensitization with weekly scalp DPC. Via MiXCR, TCRdb re-called the RACE reads, giving one row per CDR3 protein. The sample yields 270,000 or so distinct CDR3 sequences, over 7.5% seen once. V lost 5 bases and J 1 base, leaving 14 bases between the germline ends. The CDR3 sequence is 16 residues long. Germline loops: CDR1 SGHTA, CDR2 FQGTGA. Sequenced material: whole blood, taken in connection with sensitization to the hapten diphenylcyclopropenone (DPC). The chain recombines TRBV7-3 with TRBJ2-2, with D possibly matching TRBD1 (5 bases). This sequence was found in a man younger than 35 with alopecia areata. Some clones in this sample may be carry-over from other donors' samples. The CDR3 loop reads CASSRRQSRNTGELFF. In DNA form, the CDR3 reads TGTGCCAGCAGCCGAAGACAGTCTCGGAACACCGGGGAGCTGTTTTTT.